The 12 T cell receptor beta chains below were found in one sample sequenced in a study of tumor-infiltrating lymphocytes in primary liver carcinoma. Co-extraction of RNA and DNA was performed on about 20-33 mg of unsorted bulk tissue. With a constant-region primer, TCR beta cDNA was made from approximately 510 ng of total RNA. Nested multiplex PCR, run for three rounds with slightly modified ARM-PCR, yielded TCR beta libraries. Investigators reported that the first two PCR rounds, at around 10 cycles each, used TRBV1-TRBV30 forward primers with a C-beta reverse primer. TCRdb re-derived calls from the multiplex PCR reads in MiXCR, one entry per CDR3 protein. Of some 110,000 distinct CDR3 sequences detected, roughly 80% appear once; the ten largest clones hold more than 15%. Material: liver tumor tissue from sampling region 3. Noted subset: tumor region T3, left-lateral pole. The receptors shown here come from a man aged 40-49 years with primary liver carcinoma and hepatitis B virus infection.

This clonotype is a singleton in its sample. Germline and junction disagree at one end, which may indicate a read error. The chain is built from TRBV29-1 and TRBJ2-1, with a possible D match to TRBD2 (5 bases). Germline values: CDR1 SQVTM, CDR2 ANQGSEA. The CDR3 has 15 residues. DNA of the CDR3: TGTAGCGTTGTCTTCCCGCGAGGAAGAGGGAATGAGCAGTTCTTC. Translation: CSVVFPRGRGNEQFF.

Worth noting for this clonotype: This likely comes from a read error, as the CDR3 has no conserved phenylalanine or tryptophan at its end. V and J are TRBV10-2 and TRBJ2-7; 9 nucleotides line up with TRBD1. The germline V gene encodes CDR1 WSHSY and CDR2 SAAADI. J lost 4 bases, V lost 3 bases, and 7 bases had no gene match. This CDR3 has 15 residues. The CDR3 DNA sequence: TGCGCCAGCAGTGACCCGGGACAGGGTTTATACGAGCAGTACCTA. This sequence encodes CASSDPGQGLYEQYL.

The rearrangement links TRBV4-1 to TRBJ2-2; D is undetermined. The CDR3 runs 13 residues. From germline, CDR1 is MGHRA and CDR2 YSYEKL. CDR3 sequence reads: CANSHAVAGELFF. The CDR3 nucleotides are TGCGCTAACAGCCACGCCGTAGCCGGGGAGCTGTTTTTT.

This clonotype occurred many times. The J gene is TRBJ1-2, the V gene TRBV25-1, with TRBD1 as a possible D gene (5 bases). CDR1 is MGHDK and CDR2 is SYGVNS in the germline V gene. The CDR3 has 15 residues. The V end lost 5 bases, the J end lost 10 bases, and 23 bases lay between the germline ends. CDR3 nucleotides: TGTGCCAGCAGTCCCCCCGGGGGGAAGGAATACGCCTACACCTTC. This translates into CASSPPGGKEYAYTF.

Remarks on this clonotype: At one of its ends the junction is not consistent with the germline gene, which may arise from a read error. The chain couples TRBV4-3 to TRBJ2-1, with D maybe TRBD2 (5 bases). Germline V CDR1 and CDR2: LGHNA, YSLEER. The CDR3 runs 16 residues. In nucleotides, the CDR3 is TGCGCCAGCATCCAAGATAGGAGCGGCTATCACAATGAGCAGTTCTTC. It yields the protein CASIQDRSGYHNEQFF.

J is TRBJ2-3 and V is TRBV29-1, with D possibly TRBD2 on 7 matching bases. Trimming removed 3 bases at V and 2 bases at J, with 15 bases between. The V gene's germline CDR1 is SQVTM and CDR2 ANQGSEA. CDR3 size: 15 residues. The CDR3 DNA sequence: TGCAGCGTTGAGGGCGGGGGCGGCTACACAGATACGCAGTATTTT. This sequence encodes CSVEGGGGYTDTQYF.

For this clonotype: Relative to the germline gene, one junction end is altered; a read error may explain this. This sequence joins TRBV7-9 and TRBJ1-5; the match to TRBD1 covers 8 bases. Germline assignment: CDR1 SEHNR and CDR2 FQNEAQ (reference sequence). The CDR3 has 17 amino acids. CDR3 residues: CASSLGQGRASNQSQHF. For the CDR3, the DNA is TGTGCCAGCAGCTTAGGACAGGGGCGAGCGAGTAATCAGTCCCAGCATTTT.

This CDR3 is CSGRRGGKDSEAFF. The CDR3 coding sequence is TGCAGCGGCCGCCGGGGGGGGAAGGACAGTGAAGCTTTCTTT. The chain links TRBV29-1 to TRBJ1-1, with a possible D match to TRBD1 (6 bases). The CDR3 length is 14 residues. V lost 7 bases and J lost 7, with 22 bases in between. CDR1 SQVTM and CDR2 ANQGSEA come from the germline V gene.

This clonotype occurred many times. The chain joins TRBV28 to TRBJ1-2; the D gene is possibly TRBD1 (6 bases). This CDR3 region has 13 residues. V gave up 5 bases and J gave up 4 bases, with 11 bases separating them. Germline assignment: CDR1 MDHEN and CDR2 SYDVKM. CDR3 region: CASSMDRIYGYTF. The CDR3 coding sequence is TGTGCCAGCAGTATGGACAGAATCTATGGCTACACCTTC.

As for this clonotype: At one end the junction does not follow the germline gene, possibly because of a read error. The chain couples TRBV6-5 to TRBJ2-3, with 12 bases that match TRBD2. The length of the CDR3 is 15 residues. From germline, CDR1 is MNHEY and CDR2 SVGAGI. CDR3 in DNA: TGTCCCAGCAACCCAGGACTAGCGGGAACAGATACGCTTTATTTT. Its translation: CPSNPGLAGTDTLYF.

Details on this clonotype: One base away lies a much larger clone, so this may be a sequencing read error. The V and J genes are TRBV28 and TRBJ1-1; D remains ambiguous. CDR1 is MDHEN and CDR2 is SYDVKM in the germline V gene. V was shortened by 7 bases and J by 12 bases, with 18 bases between the two germline ends. CDR3 length equals 12 residues. The CDR3 DNA follows: TGTGCCAGCAACCCCCCAGCGAAGGGATCTTTCTTT. Translated: CASNPPAKGSFF.

A note on this clonotype: The junction and the germline gene differ at one end; a read error may be behind it. V is TRBV4-1 and J is TRBJ1-5; D unclear. The CDR3 contains 15 residues. Germline assignment: CDR1 MGHRA and CDR2 YSYEKL. CDR3 DNA sequence: TGCTCCAGCAGTCTCATAGAGAGGAGCAATCAGCCCCAGCATTTT. It encodes CSSSLIERSNQPQHF.